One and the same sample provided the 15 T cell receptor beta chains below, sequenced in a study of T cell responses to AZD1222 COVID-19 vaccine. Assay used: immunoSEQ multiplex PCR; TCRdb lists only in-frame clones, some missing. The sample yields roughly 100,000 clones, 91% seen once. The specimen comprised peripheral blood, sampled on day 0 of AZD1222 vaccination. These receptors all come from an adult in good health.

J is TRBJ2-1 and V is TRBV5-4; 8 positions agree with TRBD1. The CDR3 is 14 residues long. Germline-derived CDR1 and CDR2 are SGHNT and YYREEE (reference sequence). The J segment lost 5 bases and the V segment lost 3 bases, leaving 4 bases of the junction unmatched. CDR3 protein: CASSSRTGNNEQFF. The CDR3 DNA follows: TGTGCCAGCAGCTCTAGGACAGGGAACAATGAGCAGTTCTTC.

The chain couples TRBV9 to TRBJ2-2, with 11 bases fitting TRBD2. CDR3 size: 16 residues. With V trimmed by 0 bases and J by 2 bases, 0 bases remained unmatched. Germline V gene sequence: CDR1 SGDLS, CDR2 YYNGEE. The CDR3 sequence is CASSVGLAGNTGELFF. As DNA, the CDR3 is TGTGCCAGCAGCGTAGGACTAGCGGGAAACACCGGGGAGCTGTTTTTT.

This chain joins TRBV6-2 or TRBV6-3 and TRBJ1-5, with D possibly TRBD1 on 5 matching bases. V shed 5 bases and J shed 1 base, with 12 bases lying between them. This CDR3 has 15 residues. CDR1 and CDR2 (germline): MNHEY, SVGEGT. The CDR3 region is CASSTAGGSNQPQHF. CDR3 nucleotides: TGTGCCAGCAGTACCGCGGGGGGGAGCAATCAGCCCCAGCATTTT.

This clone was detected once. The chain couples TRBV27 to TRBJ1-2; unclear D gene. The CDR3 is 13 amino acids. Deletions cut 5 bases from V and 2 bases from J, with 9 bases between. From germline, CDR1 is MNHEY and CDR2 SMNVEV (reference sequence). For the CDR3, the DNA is TGTGCCAGCAGTCCCCACCTAAACTATGGCTACACCTTC. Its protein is CASSPHLNYGYTF.

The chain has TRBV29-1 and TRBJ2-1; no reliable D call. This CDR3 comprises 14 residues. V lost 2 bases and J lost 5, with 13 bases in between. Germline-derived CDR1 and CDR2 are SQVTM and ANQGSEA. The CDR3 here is CSVERDNTDNEQFF. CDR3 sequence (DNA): TGCAGCGTTGAAAGAGACAATACGGACAATGAGCAGTTCTTC.

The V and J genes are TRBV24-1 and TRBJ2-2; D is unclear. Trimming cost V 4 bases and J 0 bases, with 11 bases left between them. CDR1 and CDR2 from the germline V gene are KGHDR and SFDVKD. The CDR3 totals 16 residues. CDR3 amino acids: CATSDPQRPNTGELFF. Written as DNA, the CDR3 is TGTGCCACCAGTGACCCACAGCGCCCGAACACCGGGGAGCTGTTTTTT.

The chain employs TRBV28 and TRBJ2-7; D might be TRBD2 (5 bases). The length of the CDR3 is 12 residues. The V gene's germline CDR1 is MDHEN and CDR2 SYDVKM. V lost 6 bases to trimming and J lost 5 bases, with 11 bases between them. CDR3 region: CASRRGRDEQYF. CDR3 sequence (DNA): TGTGCCAGCAGGCGAGGGCGAGACGAGCAGTACTTC.

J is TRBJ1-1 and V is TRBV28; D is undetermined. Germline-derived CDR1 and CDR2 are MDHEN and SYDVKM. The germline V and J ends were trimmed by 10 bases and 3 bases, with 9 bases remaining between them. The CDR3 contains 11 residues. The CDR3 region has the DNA TGTGCCATCGGCCCGCACACTGAAGCTTTCTTT. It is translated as CAIGPHTEAFF.

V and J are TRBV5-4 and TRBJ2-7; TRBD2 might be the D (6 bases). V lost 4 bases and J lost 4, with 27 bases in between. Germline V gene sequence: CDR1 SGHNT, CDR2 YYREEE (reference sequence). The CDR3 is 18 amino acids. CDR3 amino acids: CASSRPGGGPTTPYEQYF. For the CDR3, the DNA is TGTGCCAGCAGCCGTCCCGGGGGAGGACCCACGACGCCATACGAGCAGTACTTC.

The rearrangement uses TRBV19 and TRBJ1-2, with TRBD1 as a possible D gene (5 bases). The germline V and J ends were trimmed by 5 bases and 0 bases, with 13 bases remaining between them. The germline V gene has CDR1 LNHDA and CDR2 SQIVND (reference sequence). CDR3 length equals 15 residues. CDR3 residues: CASSPGDRSNYGYTF. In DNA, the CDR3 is TGTGCCAGTAGTCCCGGGGACCGATCTAACTATGGCTACACCTTC.

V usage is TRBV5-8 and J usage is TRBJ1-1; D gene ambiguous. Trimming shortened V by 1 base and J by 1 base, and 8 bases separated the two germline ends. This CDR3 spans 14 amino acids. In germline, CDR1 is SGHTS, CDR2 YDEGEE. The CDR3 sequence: CASSLLNRNTEAFF. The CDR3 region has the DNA TGTGCCAGCAGCTTGTTAAACAGGAACACTGAAGCTTTCTTT. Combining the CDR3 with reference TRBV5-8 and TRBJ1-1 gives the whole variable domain EAGVTQSPTHLIKTRGQQATLRCSPISGHTSVYWYQQALGLGLQFLLWYDEGEERNRGNFPPRFSGRQFPNYSSELNVNALELEDSALYLCASSLLNRNTEAFFGQGTRLTVV.

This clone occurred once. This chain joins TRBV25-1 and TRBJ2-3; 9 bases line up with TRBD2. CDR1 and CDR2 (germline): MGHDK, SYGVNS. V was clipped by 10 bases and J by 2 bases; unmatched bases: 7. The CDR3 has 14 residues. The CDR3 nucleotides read TGTGCCATAGCGGGGGAGGGGTACACAGATACGCAGTATTTT. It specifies CAIAGEGYTDTQYF. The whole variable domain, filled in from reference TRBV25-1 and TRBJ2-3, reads EADIYQTPRYLVIGTGKKITLECSQTMGHDKMYWYQQDPGMELHLIHYSYGVNSTEKGDLSSESTVSRIRTEHFPLTLESARPSHTSQYLCAIAGEGYTDTQYFGPGTRLTVL.

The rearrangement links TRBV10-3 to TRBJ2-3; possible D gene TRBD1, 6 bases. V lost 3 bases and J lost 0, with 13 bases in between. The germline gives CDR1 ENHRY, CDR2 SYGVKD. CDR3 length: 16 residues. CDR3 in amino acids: CAISEGGSPSTDTQYF. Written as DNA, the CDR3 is TGTGCCATCAGTGAAGGGGGTAGCCCCAGCACAGATACGCAGTATTTT.

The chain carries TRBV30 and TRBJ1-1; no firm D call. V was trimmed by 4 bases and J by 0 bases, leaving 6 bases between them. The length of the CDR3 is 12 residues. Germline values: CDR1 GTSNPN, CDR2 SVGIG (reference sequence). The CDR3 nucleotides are TGTGCCTGGACACTGGTGAACACTGAAGCTTTCTTT. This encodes CAWTLVNTEAFF. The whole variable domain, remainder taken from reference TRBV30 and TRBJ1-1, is SQTIHQWPATLVQPVGSPLSLECTVEGTSNPNLYWYRQAAGRGLQLLFYSVGIGQISSEVPQNLSASRPQDRQFILSSKKLLLSDSGFYLCAWTLVNTEAFFGQGTRLTVV.

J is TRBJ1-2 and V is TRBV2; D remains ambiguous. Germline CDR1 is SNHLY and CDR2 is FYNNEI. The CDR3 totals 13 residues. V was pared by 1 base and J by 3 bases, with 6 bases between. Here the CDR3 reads CASSEEADYGYTF. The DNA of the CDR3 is TGTGCCAGCAGTGAAGAGGCAGACTATGGCTACACCTTC.